A selection of T cell receptor beta chains follows, all from one sample in a study of blood T cell repertoires in COVID-19. Clones were read by immunoSEQ multiplex PCR, and TCRdb kept only the in-frame ones, dropping some. The sample lists roughly 150,000 clones, more than 75% occurring once. Sequencing was carried out using peripheral blood. Every receptor here comes from a man in his sixties who had recovered from COVID-19. The CDR3 runs from the conserved cysteine through the conserved F or W. Fields, in order: clone size, V gene, D gene, J gene, CDR3 DNA, CDR3 protein. D genes are given only for firm matches. Rows give clone size only sometimes, using once, few, many, or a class for an expanded clone.

clone_size: NA
v_call: TRBV7-2
d_call: TRBD1
j_call: TRBJ1-3
cdr3_nt: TGTGCCAGCAGCCCCGACAGGGGAAGTGGAAACACCATATATTTT
cdr3_aa: CASSPDRGSGNTIYF

clone_size: NA
v_call: TRBV28
d_call: TRBD2
j_call: TRBJ2-7
cdr3_nt: TGTGCCAGCAGTTTGTTGCGGACTAGCGGGAGTTCCGAGCAGTACTTC
cdr3_aa: CASSLLRTSGSSEQYF

clone_size: NA
v_call: TRBV5-4
d_call: TRBD2
j_call: TRBJ2-3
cdr3_nt: TGTGCCAGCAGCACAACTAGCGGCACTAGCACAGATACGCAGTATTTT
cdr3_aa: CASSTTSGTSTDTQYF

clone_size: NA
v_call: TRBV11-2
d_call: NA
j_call: TRBJ1-2
cdr3_nt: TGTGCCAGCGCATCCGTTCAGGGTTCCCTAGGCTACACCTTC
cdr3_aa: CASASVQGSLGYTF

clone_size: few
v_call: TRBV7-6
d_call: NA
j_call: TRBJ2-5
cdr3_nt: TGTGCCAGCAGCTTAGGCGGACAGACCCAAGAGACCCAGTACTTC
cdr3_aa: CASSLGGQTQETQYF

clone_size: NA
v_call: TRBV19
d_call: NA
j_call: TRBJ1-6
cdr3_nt: TGTGCCAGTAGTCCCGCGTGGGCCCCCTCTGATTCACCCCTCCACTTT
cdr3_aa: CASSPAWAPSDSPLHF

clone_size: NA
v_call: TRBV30
d_call: NA
j_call: TRBJ1-1
cdr3_nt: TGTGCCTGGAGTGTAGGCCGGGGGGTTACTGAAGCTTTCTTT
cdr3_aa: CAWSVGRGVTEAFF

clone_size: NA
v_call: TRBV27
d_call: NA
j_call: TRBJ1-2
cdr3_nt: TGTGCCAGCAGTTCGGGGAGCACGCCAAATGGCTACACCTTC
cdr3_aa: CASSSGSTPNGYTF

clone_size: NA
v_call: TRBV28
d_call: NA
j_call: TRBJ2-4
cdr3_nt: TGTGCCAGCAGTTTAAATCATAACGGGGGCATTCAGTACTTC
cdr3_aa: CASSLNHNGGIQYF

clone_size: NA
v_call: TRBV28
d_call: NA
j_call: TRBJ2-5
cdr3_nt: TGTGCCACCCACAGGAGTCTCCAAGAGACCCAGTACTTC
cdr3_aa: CATHRSLQETQYF

clone_size: NA
v_call: TRBV9
d_call: NA
j_call: TRBJ2-1
cdr3_nt: TGTGCCAGCAGCGCGTCTACTGTCCACAATGAGCAGTTCTTC
cdr3_aa: CASSASTVHNEQFF

clone_size: NA
v_call: TRBV6-5
d_call: NA
j_call: TRBJ2-1
cdr3_nt: TGTGCCAGCAGGCCGCGGCCCCACAATGAGCAGTTCTTC
cdr3_aa: CASRPRPHNEQFF

clone_size: NA
v_call: TRBV6-2/TRBV6-3
d_call: TRBD2
j_call: TRBJ2-4
cdr3_nt: TGTGCCAGCAGTTACCCTGCGACTAGCGGAAACATTCAGTACTTC
cdr3_aa: CASSYPATSGNIQYF

clone_size: NA
v_call: TRBV30
d_call: TRBD1
j_call: TRBJ1-6
cdr3_nt: TGTGCCTGGAGTGTGGTACAGGGGGGATCACCCCTCCACTTT
cdr3_aa: CAWSVVQGGSPLHF

clone_size: NA
v_call: TRBV6-2/TRBV6-3
d_call: TRBD2
j_call: TRBJ2-2
cdr3_nt: TGTGCCAGCAGTTACATGCGGGAGGGTACCGGGGAGCTGTTTTTT
cdr3_aa: CASSYMREGTGELFF

clone_size: NA
v_call: TRBV19
d_call: NA
j_call: TRBJ1-4
cdr3_nt: TGTGCCAGTAGTCCGGGAGCATCTGCCCTAGGGACTAATGAAAAACTGTTTTTT
cdr3_aa: CASSPGASALGTNEKLFF

clone_size: NA
v_call: TRBV5-1
d_call: NA
j_call: TRBJ1-4
cdr3_nt: TGCGCCAGCAGCTCCTCAGGGGTTAACGAAAAACTGTTTTTT
cdr3_aa: CASSSSGVNEKLFF

clone_size: NA
v_call: TRBV27
d_call: TRBD1
j_call: TRBJ2-5
cdr3_nt: TGTGCCAGCAGTTTTACGGGGACAGGGCATAGCGAGACCCAGTACTTC
cdr3_aa: CASSFTGTGHSETQYF

clone_size: NA
v_call: TRBV18
d_call: NA
j_call: TRBJ1-3
cdr3_nt: TGTGCCAGCTCACCACAGTCCCCCCACTCAGGAAACACCATATATTTT
cdr3_aa: CASSPQSPHSGNTIYF

clone_size: NA
v_call: TRBV19
d_call: NA
j_call: TRBJ1-2
cdr3_nt: TGTGCCAGTAGTACAACCTCCGGCGGCACTAACTATGGCTACACCTTC
cdr3_aa: CASSTTSGGTNYGYTF